The source of this TCR beta chain is a study of blood T cell repertoires in COVID-19. Study-level information: Italy, Spain and the United States were the sources of the convalescent and acute COVID-19 samples. T cells, B-cell-depleted T cells, or PBMCs supplied cDNA or gDNA.

As originally analysed: Counts of nucleated cells, estimated from reference gene primer amplification, were obtained. The table came from immunoSEQ multiplex PCR; TCRdb's copy has only in-frame clones and leaves some out. The V and J calls and clone size are taken from that table; D and trimming were inferred from the DNA. The repertoire holds some 190,000 clones, with around nine tenths as singletons. The TCR sequence derives from a human donor in a cohort sampled during active COVID-19. Material: peripheral blood.

In nucleotides, the CDR3 is TGTGCCAGCTCACCGGAGAGGATCAACCAGATACAAAACATTCAGTACTTC. This encodes CASSPERINQIQNIQYF. This sequence joins TRBV18 and TRBJ2-4; the D is unclear. CDR3 length: 17 amino acids. The V end lost 3 bases, the J end lost 5 bases, and 20 bases lay between the germline ends. The germline gives CDR1 KGHSH, CDR2 LQKENI.